The present T cell receptor beta chain was sequenced within a study of cytomegalovirus exposure and HLA in healthy donors. Sequencing was performed with immunoSEQ multiplex PCR; in TCRdb, only in-frame clones are kept and a portion is missing. This table has over 120,000 clones, 80% to 90% appearing once. The CDR3 consists of 18 residues. Trimming took off 3 bases at V and 2 bases at J, with 17 bases between the two ends. In germline, CDR1 is LNHNV, CDR2 YYDKDF (reference sequence). Of note for this clone: Antigen specificity is unknown.

Study-level points and caveats: The investigators catalogued 164 TCR beta chains as cytomegalovirus-associated. Cytomegalovirus status was reportedly diagnosed by the classifier with high sensitivity and specificity.

The sequencing sample was made of PBMCs. The J gene is TRBJ1-6, the V gene TRBV15, with unresolved D. The TCR was taken from a woman between 18 and 30 years old in good health and CMV-seropositive. The CDR3 coding sequence is TGTGCCACCAGCAGCCCTGTCGAGGATCTCACCTATAATTCACCCCTCCACTTT. As protein: CATSSPVEDLTYNSPLHF.